This T cell receptor (beta chain) derives from a study of patients and donors after allogeneic stem cell transplantation. From the RT-PCR reads, TCRdb called clonotypes with MiXCR, one entry per CDR3 protein. This table holds about a million distinct CDR3 sequences, over 15% found once. Sequenced sample: blood, either unsorted or a sorted T cell fraction (not recorded which). The source is a human donor who was either an allogeneic HSCT recipient or a stem cell or donor lymphocyte infusion donor (not recorded which). It is not recorded whose cells these are; they may come from a transplant donor.

CDR3 amino acids: CASTPTGGLAEAFF. The CDR3 nucleotides read TGTGCCAGCACCCCTACAGGGGGTCTGGCTGAAGCTTTCTTT. V and J are TRBV12-3 or TRBV12-4 and TRBJ1-1; the match to TRBD1 covers 8 bases. There are 14 residues in the CDR3. V trimming: 7 bases; J trimming: 6 bases; junction bases outside the gene matches: 10.